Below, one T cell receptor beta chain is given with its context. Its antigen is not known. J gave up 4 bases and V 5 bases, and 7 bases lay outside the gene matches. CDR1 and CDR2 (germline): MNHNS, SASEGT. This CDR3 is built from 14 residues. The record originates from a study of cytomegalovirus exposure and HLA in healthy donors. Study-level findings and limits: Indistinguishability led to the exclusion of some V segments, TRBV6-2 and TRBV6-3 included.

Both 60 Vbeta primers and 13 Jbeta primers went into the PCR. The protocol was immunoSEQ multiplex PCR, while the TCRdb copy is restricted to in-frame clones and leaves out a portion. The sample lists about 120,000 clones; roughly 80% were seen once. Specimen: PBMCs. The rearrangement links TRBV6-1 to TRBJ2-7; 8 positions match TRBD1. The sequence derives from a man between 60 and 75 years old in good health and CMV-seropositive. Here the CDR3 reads CASSRTGFGYEQYF. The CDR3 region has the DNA TGTGCCAGCAGTCGGACAGGGTTCGGGTACGAGCAGTACTTC.